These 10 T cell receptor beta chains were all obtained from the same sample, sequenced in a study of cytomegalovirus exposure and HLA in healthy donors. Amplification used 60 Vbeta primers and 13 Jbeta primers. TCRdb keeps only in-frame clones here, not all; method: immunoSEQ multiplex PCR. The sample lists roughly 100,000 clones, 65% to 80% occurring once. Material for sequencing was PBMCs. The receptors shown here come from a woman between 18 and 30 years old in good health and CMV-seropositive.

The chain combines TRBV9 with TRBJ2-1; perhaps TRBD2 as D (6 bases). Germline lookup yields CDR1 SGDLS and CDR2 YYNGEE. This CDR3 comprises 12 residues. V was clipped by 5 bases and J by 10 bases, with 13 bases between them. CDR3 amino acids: CASSAERGEQFF. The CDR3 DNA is TGTGCCAGCAGTGCCGAACGGGGGGAGCAGTTCTTC.

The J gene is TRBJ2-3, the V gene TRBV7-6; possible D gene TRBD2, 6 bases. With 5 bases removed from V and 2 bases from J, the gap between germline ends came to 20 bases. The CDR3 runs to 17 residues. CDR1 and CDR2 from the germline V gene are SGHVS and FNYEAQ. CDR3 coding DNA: TGTGCCAGCAGCCCTCCCCCTATGGGACTGACCACAGATACGCAGTATTTT. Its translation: CASSPPPMGLTTDTQYF.

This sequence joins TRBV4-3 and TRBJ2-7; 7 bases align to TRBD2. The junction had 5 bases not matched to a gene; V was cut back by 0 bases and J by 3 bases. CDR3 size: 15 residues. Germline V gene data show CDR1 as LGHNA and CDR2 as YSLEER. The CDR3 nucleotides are TGCGCCAGCAGCCAAGATAGGGACTACCTCTACGAGCAGTACTTC. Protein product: CASSQDRDYLYEQYF.

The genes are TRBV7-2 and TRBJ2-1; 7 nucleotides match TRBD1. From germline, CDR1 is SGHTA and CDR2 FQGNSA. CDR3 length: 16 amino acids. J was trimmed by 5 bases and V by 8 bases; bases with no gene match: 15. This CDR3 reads CASVSSTGAMNNEQFF. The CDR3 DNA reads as TGTGCCAGCGTATCGAGTACAGGGGCTATGAACAATGAGCAGTTCTTC.

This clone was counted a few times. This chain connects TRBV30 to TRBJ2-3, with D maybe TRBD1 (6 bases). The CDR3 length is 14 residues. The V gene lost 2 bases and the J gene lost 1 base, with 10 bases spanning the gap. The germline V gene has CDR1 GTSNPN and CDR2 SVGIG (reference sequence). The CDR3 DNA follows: TGTGCCTGGAGTCATCCAGGGGGCACAGATACGCAGTATTTT. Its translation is CAWSHPGGTDTQYF. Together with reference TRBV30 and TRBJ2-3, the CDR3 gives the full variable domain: SQTIHQWPATLVQPVGSPLSLECTVEGTSNPNLYWYRQAAGRGLQLLFYSVGIGQISSEVPQNLSASRPQDRQFILSSKKLLLSDSGFYLCAWSHPGGTDTQYFGPGTRLTVL.

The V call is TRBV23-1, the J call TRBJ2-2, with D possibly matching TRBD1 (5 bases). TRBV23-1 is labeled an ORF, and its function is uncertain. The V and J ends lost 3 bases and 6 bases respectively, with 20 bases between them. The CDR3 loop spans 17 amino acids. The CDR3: CASSQVVQGRGAGELFF. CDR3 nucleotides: TGCGCCAGCAGTCAGGTGGTTCAGGGAAGAGGTGCCGGGGAGCTGTTTTTT.

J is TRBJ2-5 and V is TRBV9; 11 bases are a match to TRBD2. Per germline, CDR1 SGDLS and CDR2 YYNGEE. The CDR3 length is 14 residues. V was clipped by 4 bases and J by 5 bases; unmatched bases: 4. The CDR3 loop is CASSSASGRETQYF. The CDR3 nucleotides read TGTGCCAGCAGCTCAGCTAGCGGGAGGGAGACCCAGTACTTC.

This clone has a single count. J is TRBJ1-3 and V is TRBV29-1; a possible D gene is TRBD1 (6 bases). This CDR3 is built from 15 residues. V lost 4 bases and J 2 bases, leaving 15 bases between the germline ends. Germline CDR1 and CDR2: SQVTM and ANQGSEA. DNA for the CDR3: TGCAGCGTTGTTGGTAGGGGGGGGCCTGGAAACACCATATATTTT. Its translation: CSVVGRGGPGNTIYF.

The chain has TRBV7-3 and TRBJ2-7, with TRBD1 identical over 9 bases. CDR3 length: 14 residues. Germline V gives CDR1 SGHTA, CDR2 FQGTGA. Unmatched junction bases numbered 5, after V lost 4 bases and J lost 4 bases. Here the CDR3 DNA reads TGTGCCAGCAGCTCAACAGGGGGCCTTTACGAGCAGTACTTC. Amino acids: CASSSTGGLYEQYF.

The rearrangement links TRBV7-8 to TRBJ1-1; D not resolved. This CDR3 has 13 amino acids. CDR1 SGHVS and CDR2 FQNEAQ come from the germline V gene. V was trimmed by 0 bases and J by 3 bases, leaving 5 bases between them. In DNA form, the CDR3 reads TGTGCCAGCAGCTTAGCCACAGACACTGAAGCTTTCTTT. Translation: CASSLATDTEAFF.